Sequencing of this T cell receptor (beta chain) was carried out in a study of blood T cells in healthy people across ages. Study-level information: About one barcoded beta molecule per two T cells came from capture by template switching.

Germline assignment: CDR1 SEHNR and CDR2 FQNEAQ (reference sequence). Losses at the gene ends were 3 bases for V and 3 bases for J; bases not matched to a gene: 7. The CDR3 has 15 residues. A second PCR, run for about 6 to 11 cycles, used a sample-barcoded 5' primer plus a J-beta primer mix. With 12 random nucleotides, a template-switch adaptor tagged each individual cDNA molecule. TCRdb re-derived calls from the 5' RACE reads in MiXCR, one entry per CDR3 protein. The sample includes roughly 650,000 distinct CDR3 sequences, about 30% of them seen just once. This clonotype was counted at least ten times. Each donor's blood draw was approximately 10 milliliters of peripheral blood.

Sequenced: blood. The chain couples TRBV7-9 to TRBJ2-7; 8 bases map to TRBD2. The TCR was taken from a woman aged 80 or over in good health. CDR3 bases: TGTGCCAGCAGCTTGGTATCGGGGGGGCACTACGAGCAGTACTTC. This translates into CASSLVSGGHYEQYF.